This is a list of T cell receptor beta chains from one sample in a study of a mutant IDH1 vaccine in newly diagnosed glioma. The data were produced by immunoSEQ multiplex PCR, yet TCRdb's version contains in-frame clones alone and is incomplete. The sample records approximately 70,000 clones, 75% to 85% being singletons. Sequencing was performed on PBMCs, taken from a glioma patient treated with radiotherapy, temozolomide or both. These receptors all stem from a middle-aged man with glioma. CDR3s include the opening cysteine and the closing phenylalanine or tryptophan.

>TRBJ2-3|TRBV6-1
CAISGTLYTQYF
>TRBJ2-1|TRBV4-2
CASSQDGRGGDEQFF
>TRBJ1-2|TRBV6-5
CASSSTSRTGGYTF
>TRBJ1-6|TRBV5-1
CASSAQERDNSPLHF
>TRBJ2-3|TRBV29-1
CSAEPGSADTQYF
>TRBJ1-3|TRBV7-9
CASSLTQGQDTIYF
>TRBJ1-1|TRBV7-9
CASSLGWGTEAFF
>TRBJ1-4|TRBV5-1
CASSPTPQGAGEKLFF
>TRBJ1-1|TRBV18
CASSPGTHSEAFF
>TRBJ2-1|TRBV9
CASSVTSGGAEQFF
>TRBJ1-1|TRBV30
CAWSRQRNTEAFF
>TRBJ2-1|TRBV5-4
CASSLWGALGNEQFF
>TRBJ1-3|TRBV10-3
CATRGPQGATSGNTIYF
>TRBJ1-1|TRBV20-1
CSASGHSEAFF
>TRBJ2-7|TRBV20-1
CSAILIEQYF
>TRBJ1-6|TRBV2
CASSGKVEPLHF
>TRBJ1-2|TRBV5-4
CASSLQGVNYGYTF
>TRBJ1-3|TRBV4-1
CASSLVTASGNTIYF
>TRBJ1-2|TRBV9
CASSVGGLPLYYGYTF
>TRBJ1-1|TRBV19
CASTSGPAAFF
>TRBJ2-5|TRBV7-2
CASSFRTSGGVYF
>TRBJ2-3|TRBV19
CASSRGADTQYF
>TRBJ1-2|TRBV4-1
CASSQEQGANYGYTF
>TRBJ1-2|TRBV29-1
CSVEKGSGYTF
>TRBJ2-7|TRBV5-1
CASSLVETYEQYF
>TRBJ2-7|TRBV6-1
CASSDRGQREQYF
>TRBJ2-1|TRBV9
CASSRGHGYHEQFF
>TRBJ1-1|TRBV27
CASRALGRQTEAFF
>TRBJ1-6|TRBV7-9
CASSAGTGGSPLHF
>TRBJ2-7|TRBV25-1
CASSDLRQGDSYEQYF
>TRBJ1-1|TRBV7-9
CASSRGTGWGAFF
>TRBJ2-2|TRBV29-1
CSVGQRQGKSGELFF
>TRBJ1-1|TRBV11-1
CASSRTMNTEAFF
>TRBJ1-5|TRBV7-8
CASSFPGPSNQPQHF
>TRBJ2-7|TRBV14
CASSQVGRDYYEQYF
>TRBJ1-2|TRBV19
CASSIVSANYGYTF
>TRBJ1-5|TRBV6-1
CANGEGSNQPQHF
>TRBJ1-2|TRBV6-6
CASSNWRDRDAEGYTF
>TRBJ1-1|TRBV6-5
CASSYSAGGGAEAFF
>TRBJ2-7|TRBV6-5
CASRRQRGPSYEQYF
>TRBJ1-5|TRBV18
CASSPPRGSSNQPQHF
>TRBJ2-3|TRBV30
CAWSDFGGLGDTQYF
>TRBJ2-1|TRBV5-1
CASSPDNYNEQFF
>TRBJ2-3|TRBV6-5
CASSLGLSNTQYF
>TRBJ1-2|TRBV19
CATWGQTVNYGYTF
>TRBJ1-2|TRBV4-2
CASSQDLLVPNYGYTF
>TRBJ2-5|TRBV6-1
CASGTGFQETQYF
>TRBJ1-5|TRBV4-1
CASSPGPSGSNQPQHF
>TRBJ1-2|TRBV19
CASQHRGLNYGYTF
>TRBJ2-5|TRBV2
CASSLYRDGTPQETQYF
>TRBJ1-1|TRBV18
CASSPGTGGGMNTEAFF
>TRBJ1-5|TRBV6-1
CATQPQGFNQPQHF
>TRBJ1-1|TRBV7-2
CASSSRSQSTEAFF
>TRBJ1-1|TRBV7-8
CASSPDRMNTEAFF
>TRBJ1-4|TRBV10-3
CAISDPGAVTNEKLFF
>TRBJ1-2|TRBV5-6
CASSYRVLANYGYTF
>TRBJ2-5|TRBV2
CASIRDRNQETQYF
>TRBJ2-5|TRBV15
CATSRDRPGQETQYF
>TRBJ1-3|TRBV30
CAWSVGASGNTIYF